This passage covers 15 T cell receptor beta chains from one sample sequenced in a study of T cell changes during pregnancy in multiple sclerosis. The method was immunoSEQ multiplex PCR; TCRdb's version includes in-frame clones alone and lacks a portion of them. Counted here are tens of thousands of clones, 90% to 95% occurring once; the ten biggest clones make up 0.39%. The source material was CD4+ T cells from peripheral blood mononuclear cells, sampled in the second trimester of pregnancy. The receptors stem from a female donor with multiple sclerosis, enrolled in a pregnancy study.

V is TRBV7-2 and J is TRBJ1-2; a possible D gene is TRBD1 (6 bases). The CDR3 length is 13 residues. Between the trimmed V and J ends, which lost 5 bases and 4 bases, there was a span of 11 bases. Germline CDR1 reads SGHTA; CDR2 reads FQGNSA. Here the CDR3 DNA reads TGTGCCAGCAGCCTGGGACACCTCTATGGCTACACCTTC. It encodes CASSLGHLYGYTF.

The rearrangement uses TRBV6-1 and TRBJ1-5; D remains unclear. This CDR3 spans 15 amino acids. V dropped 6 bases and J dropped 4 bases, with 16 bases sitting between them. Looked up from germline, CDR1 is MNHNS and CDR2 is SASEGT. CDR3: CASSPRDDLNQPQHF. CDR3 nucleotides: TGTGCCAGCAGCCCCAGAGATGACTTGAATCAGCCCCAGCATTTT.

This chain joins TRBV7-6 and TRBJ2-7; D might be TRBD1 (6 bases). This CDR3 comprises 14 residues. In germline, CDR1 is SGHVS, CDR2 FNYEAQ. V lost 1 base to trimming and J lost 7 bases, with 14 bases between them. In DNA form, the CDR3 reads TGTGCCAGCAGCTTAGATGGGACAACGGGGGAGCAGTACTTC. Translating it yields CASSLDGTTGEQYF.

The J gene is TRBJ1-1, the V gene TRBV4-1; no clear D gene. The CDR3 runs 17 residues. V was cut by 0 bases and J by 2 bases, with 16 bases left in between. Germline V lookup: CDR1 MGHRA, CDR2 YSYEKL. CDR3 coding DNA: TGCGCCAGCAGCCAAGAGGTTCCCCGCAGGTCCAACACTGAAGCTTTCTTT. It translates to CASSQEVPRRSNTEAFF.

The chain combines TRBV5-4 with TRBJ2-2; 9 bases are a match to TRBD2. Germline assignment: CDR1 SGHNT and CDR2 YYREEE (reference sequence). This CDR3 has 16 residues. V lost 4 bases to trimming and J lost 4 bases; unmatched junction nucleotides: 8. CDR3 nucleotide sequence: TGTGCCAGCAGCCTTGCTAGCGGGGCAGGCACCGGGGAGCTGTTTTTT. The encoded protein is CASSLASGAGTGELFF.

The DNA of the CDR3 is TGTGCTGTCGGTCGAGAGACCCAGTACTTC. Protein: CAVGRETQYF. The gene calls are TRBV2 and TRBJ2-5, with unresolved D. The CDR3 runs to 10 residues. Germline assignment: CDR1 SNHLY and CDR2 FYNNEI.

This clone was picked up one time. The chain recombines TRBV5-4 with TRBJ2-7; 8 bases map to TRBD1. The CDR3 runs 16 residues. Germline trimming cut 0 bases from V and 2 bases from J; bases unmatched to any gene: 7. The germline gives CDR1 SGHNT, CDR2 YYREEE (reference sequence). CDR3 loop: CASSLAVTGAPYEQYF. In DNA, the CDR3 is TGTGCCAGCAGCTTGGCTGTGACAGGGGCTCCCTACGAGCAGTACTTC.

The sample holds one count of this clone. The chain is built from TRBV6-5 and TRBJ1-1; D is undetermined. Trimming pared 0 bases from V and 4 bases from J, leaving 9 bases between. Germline V gene lookup returns CDR1 MNHEY and CDR2 SVGAGI. The CDR3 runs 14 residues. The CDR3 nucleotides read TGTGCCAGCAGTTACTCTTCCCGGGGCACTGAAGCTTTCTTT. Its translation: CASSYSSRGTEAFF.

Turning to this clone: At one boundary the junction diverges from the germline segment, which might be a read error. The rearrangement links TRBV5-8 to TRBJ1-1; TRBD1 matches at 8 bases. The germline CDR1 and CDR2 sequences are SGHTS and YDEGEE. CDR3 length: 15 residues. CDR3 bases: TGTGCCAGCAGCCGGACAGGGACGCTGAACGCTGAAGCTTTCTTT. Its protein product is CASSRTGTLNAEAFF.

The chain carries TRBV6-5 and TRBJ1-2; TRBD1 is a possible D gene (5 bases). CDR3 size: 14 residues. Germline values: CDR1 MNHEY, CDR2 SVGAGI. The V gene lost 4 bases and the J gene lost 8 bases, with 17 bases spanning the gap. The CDR3 DNA is TGTGCCAGCAGTTCCCGGGGGGGTCAGGCGGGCTACACCTTC. This translates into CASSSRGGQAGYTF.

The V call is TRBV5-6, the J call TRBJ2-1; the D gene is possibly TRBD2 (6 bases). CDR1 is SGHDT, CDR2 YYEEEE, per germline. The V end was cut by 0 bases, the J end by 3 bases, with 10 bases between. This CDR3 is 15 amino acids long. Written as DNA, the CDR3 is TGTGCCAGCAGCTTGGTACTAGCTATCTACAATGAGCAGTTCTTC. It yields the protein CASSLVLAIYNEQFF. Supplemented by reference TRBV5-6 and TRBJ2-1, the full variable domain reads DAGVTQSPTHLIKTRGQQVTLRCSPKSGHDTVSWYQQALGQGPQFIFQYYEEEERQRGNFPDRFSGHQFPNYSSELNVNALLLGDSALYLCASSLVLAIYNEQFFGPGTRLTVL.

The gene calls are TRBV9 and TRBJ2-2; 10 nucleotides match TRBD2. The CDR3 contains 16 residues. Germline V lookup: CDR1 SGDLS, CDR2 YYNGEE. The trim removed 0 bases at V and 7 bases at J, leaving 6 bases unmatched. The CDR3 nucleotides read TGTGCCAGCAGCGTAGAACCCCGGACTAGCGGCGGGGAGCTGTTTTTT. Its protein is CASSVEPRTSGGELFF.

The J gene is TRBJ2-7, the V gene TRBV4-3, with 9 bases lining up with TRBD1. Germline CDR1 is LGHNA and CDR2 is YSLEER. V gave up 3 bases and J gave up 5 bases; unmatched junction bases: 11. This CDR3 region has 16 residues. CDR3 region: CASSQIAQGARDEQYF. CDR3 in DNA: TGCGCCAGCAGCCAGATCGCACAGGGGGCTCGGGACGAGCAGTACTTC.

CDR3 loop: CASARGQNSLSPLHF. The CDR3 DNA is TGTGCCAGCGCAAGGGGACAGAATTCTCTCTCACCCCTCCACTTT. The chain combines TRBV18 with TRBJ1-6; 7 bases map to TRBD1. V was pared by 8 bases and J by 10 bases, with 14 bases of the junction left unmatched. The CDR3 contains 15 residues. Germline V lookup: CDR1 KGHSH, CDR2 LQKENI. Using reference TRBV18 and TRBJ1-6 for the parts outside the CDR3, the full variable domain is NAGVMQNPRHLVRRRGQEARLRCSPMKGHSHVYWYRQLPEEGLKFMVYLQKENIIDESGMPKERFSAEFPKEGPSILRIQQVVRGDSAAYFCASARGQNSLSPLHFGNGTRLTVT.

The count of this clone is one. The V call is TRBV20-1, the J call TRBJ2-5, with D unclear. This CDR3 is built from 11 residues. Deletions cut 0 bases from V and 6 bases from J, with 5 bases between. CDR1 is DFQATT, CDR2 SNEGSKA, per germline (reference sequence). The DNA for the CDR3 is TGCAGTGCTAGAGACAGGAAGACCCAGTACTTC. It encodes CSARDRKTQYF.